The entry below describes one T cell receptor (beta chain). Its specificity is not known. V gave up 8 bases and J gave up 4 bases; unmatched junction bases: 7. The CDR3 has 14 amino acids. The germline gives CDR1 ENHRY, CDR2 SYGVKD. The sample originates from a study of vaccination and CD4 T cells after COVID-19. Across the whole study: SARS-CoV-2 was confirmed by nasal swab PCR; disease was mild in under ten, severe in one. Study-wide points: Median roughly 90% of reactive clones detected in convalescent patients emerged only post-vaccination. A nonsignificant median increase from about 20 to 38 SARS-CoV-2-reactive clonotypes was observed.

Treatment indicated: approximately 9-day PBMC culture with coronavirus spike peptide pools or control peptides (ViraFEST assay). Before TCRs were sequenced, ViraFEST expanded antigen-specific T cells with peptide pools. Scientists ran DNA taken from cultured CD4+ T cells through the Oncomine TCR Beta short-read assay for sequencing. TCRdb independently ran MiXCR on the PCR reads; one entry per CDR3 protein. The sample yields 10,000 to 12,000 distinct CDR3 sequences, around 50% seen once. Sequenced input: CD4+ T cells from blood, cultured in vitro. The chain uses TRBV10-3 and TRBJ1-2, with 10 positions matching TRBD1. The sequence was collected from a human donor who had recovered from COVID-19. CDR3 protein: CAIEPGQGTYGYTF. In nucleotides, the CDR3 is TGTGCCATCGAACCGGGACAGGGGACCTATGGCTACACCTTC.